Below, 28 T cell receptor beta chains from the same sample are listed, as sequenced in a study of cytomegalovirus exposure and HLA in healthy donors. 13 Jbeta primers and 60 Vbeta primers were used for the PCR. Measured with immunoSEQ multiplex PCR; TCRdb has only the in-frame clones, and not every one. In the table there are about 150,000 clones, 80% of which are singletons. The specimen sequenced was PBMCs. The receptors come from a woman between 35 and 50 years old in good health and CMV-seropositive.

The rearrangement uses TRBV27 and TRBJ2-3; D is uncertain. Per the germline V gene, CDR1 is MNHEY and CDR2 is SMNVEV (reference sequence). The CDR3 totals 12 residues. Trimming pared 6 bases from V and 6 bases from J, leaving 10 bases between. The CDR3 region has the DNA TGTGCCAGCAGATCGACCGGGGATACGCAGTATTTT. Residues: CASRSTGDTQYF.

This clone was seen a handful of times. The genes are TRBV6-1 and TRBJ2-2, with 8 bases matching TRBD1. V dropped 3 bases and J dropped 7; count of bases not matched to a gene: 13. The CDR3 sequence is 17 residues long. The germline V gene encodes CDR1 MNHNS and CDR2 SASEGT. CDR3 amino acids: CASSDDLQGEEVGELFF. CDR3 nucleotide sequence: TGTGCCAGCAGTGACGACTTACAGGGGGAGGAAGTCGGGGAGCTGTTTTTT.

The CDR3 DNA is TGTGCCAGCAGCTTCGACAAGGACAATGAGCAGTTCTTC. Its translation is CASSFDKDNEQFF. The chain carries TRBV7-2 and TRBJ2-1; D is uncertain. Trimming left V 3 bases short and J 5 bases short, with 8 bases between. The CDR3 consists of 13 residues. The germline gives CDR1 SGHTA, CDR2 FQGNSA.

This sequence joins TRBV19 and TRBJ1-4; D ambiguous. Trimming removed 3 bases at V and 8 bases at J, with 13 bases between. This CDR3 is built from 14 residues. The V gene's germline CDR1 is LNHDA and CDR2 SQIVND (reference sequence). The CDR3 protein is CASSIGRTGEKLFF. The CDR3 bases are TGTGCCAGTAGTATCGGCAGGACTGGGGAAAAACTGTTTTTT.

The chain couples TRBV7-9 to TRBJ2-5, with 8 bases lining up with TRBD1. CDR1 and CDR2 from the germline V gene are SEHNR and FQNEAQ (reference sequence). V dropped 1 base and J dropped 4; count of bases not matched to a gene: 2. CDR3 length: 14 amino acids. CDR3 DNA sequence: TGTGCCAGCAGCTTAGGCAGGGGGCCAGAGACCCAGTACTTC. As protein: CASSLGRGPETQYF.

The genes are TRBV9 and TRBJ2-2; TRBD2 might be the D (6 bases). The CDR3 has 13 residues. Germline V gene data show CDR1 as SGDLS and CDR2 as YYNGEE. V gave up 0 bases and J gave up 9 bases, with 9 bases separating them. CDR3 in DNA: TGTGCCAGCAGCGTAGTGGAGGGTCGGGAGCTGTTTTTT. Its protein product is CASSVVEGRELFF. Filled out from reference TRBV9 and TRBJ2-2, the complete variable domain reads DSGVTQTPKHLITATGQRVTLRCSPRSGDLSVYWYQQSLDQGLQFLIQYYNGEERAKGNILERFSAQQFPDLHSELNLSSLELGDSALYFCASSVVEGRELFFGEGSRLTVL.

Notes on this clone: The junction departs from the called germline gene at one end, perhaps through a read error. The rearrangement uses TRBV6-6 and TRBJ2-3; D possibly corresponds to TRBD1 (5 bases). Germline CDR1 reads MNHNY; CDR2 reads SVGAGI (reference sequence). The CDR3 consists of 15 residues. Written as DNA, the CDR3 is TGTACCAGCAGGTTAACAGGAAAAAGCACAGATACGCAGTATTTT. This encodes CTSRLTGKSTDTQYF.

As DNA, the CDR3 is TGTGCCAGCAGCTCGCACCCTCGAGGACAGCAGAACACTGAAGCTTTCTTT. It is translated as CASSSHPRGQQNTEAFF. The chain links TRBV7-9 to TRBJ1-1, with D possibly being TRBD1 (6 bases). The V and J ends lost 4 bases and 1 base respectively, with 19 bases between them. Germline CDR1 is SEHNR and CDR2 is FQNEAQ (reference sequence). CDR3 length: 17 residues.

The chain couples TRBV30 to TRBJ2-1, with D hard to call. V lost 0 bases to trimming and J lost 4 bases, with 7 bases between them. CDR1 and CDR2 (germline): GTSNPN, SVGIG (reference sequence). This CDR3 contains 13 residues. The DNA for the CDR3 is TGTGCCTGGAGTGTAACAGCATACAATGAGCAGTTCTTC. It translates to CAWSVTAYNEQFF.

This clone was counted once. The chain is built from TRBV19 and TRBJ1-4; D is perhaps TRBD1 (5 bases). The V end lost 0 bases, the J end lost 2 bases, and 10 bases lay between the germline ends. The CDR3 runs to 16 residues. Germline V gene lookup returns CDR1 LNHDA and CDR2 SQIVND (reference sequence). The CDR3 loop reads CASSIDRAGTNEKLFF. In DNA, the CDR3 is TGTGCCAGTAGTATAGATCGGGCAGGGACTAATGAAAAACTGTTTTTT.

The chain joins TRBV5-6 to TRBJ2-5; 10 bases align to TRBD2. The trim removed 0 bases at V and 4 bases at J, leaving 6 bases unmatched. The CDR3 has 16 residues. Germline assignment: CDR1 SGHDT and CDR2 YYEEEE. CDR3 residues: CASSLELPSGGETQYF. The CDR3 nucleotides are TGTGCCAGCAGCTTGGAATTACCTAGCGGGGGAGAGACCCAGTACTTC.

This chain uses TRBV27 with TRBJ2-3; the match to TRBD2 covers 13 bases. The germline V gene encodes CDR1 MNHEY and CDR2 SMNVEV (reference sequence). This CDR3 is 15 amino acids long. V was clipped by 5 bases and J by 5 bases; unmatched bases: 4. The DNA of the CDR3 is TGTGCCAGCAGTATAAGGACTAGCGGGAGAGATACGCAGTATTTT. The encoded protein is CASSIRTSGRDTQYF.

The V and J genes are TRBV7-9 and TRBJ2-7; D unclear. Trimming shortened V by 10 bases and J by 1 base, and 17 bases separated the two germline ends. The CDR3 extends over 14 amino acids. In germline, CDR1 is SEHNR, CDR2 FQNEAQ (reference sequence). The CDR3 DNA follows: TGTGCCACGGATGCCATAGCTAGTTCCTACGAGCAGTACTTC. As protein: CATDAIASSYEQYF.

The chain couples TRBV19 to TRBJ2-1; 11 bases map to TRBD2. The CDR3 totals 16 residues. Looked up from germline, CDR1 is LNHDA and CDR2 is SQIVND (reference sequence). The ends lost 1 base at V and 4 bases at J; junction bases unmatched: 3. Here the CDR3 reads CASSIASGGMYNEQFF. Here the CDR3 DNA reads TGTGCCAGTAGTATAGCTAGCGGGGGGATGTACAATGAGCAGTTCTTC.

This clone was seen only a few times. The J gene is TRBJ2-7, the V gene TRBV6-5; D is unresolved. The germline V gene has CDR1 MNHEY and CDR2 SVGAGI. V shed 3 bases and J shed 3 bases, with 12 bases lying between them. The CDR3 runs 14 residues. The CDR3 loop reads CASSYKRDIYEQYF. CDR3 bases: TGTGCCAGCAGTTATAAGCGCGATATCTACGAGCAGTACTTC.

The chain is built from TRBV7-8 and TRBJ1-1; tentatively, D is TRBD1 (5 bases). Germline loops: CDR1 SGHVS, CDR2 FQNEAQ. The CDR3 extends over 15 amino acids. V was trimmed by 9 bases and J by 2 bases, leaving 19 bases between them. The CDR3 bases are TGTGCCAGTATTCTGGGGCTGGGGCCCAACACTGAAGCTTTCTTT. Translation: CASILGLGPNTEAFF.

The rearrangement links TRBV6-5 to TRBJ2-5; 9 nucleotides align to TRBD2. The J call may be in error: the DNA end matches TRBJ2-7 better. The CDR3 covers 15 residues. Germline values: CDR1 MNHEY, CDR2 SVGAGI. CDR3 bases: TGTGCCAGCAGGTCTATAGCGGGAGCGGTCTACGAGCAGTACTTC. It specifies CASRSIAGAVYEQYF.

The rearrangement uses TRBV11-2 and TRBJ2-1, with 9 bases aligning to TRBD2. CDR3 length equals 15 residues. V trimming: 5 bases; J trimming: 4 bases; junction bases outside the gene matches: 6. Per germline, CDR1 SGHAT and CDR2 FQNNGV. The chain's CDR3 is CASSITSGRYNEQFF. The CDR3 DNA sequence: TGTGCCAGCAGCATTACTAGCGGGCGTTACAATGAGCAGTTCTTC.

CDR3 region: CASSLALGSGANVLTF. The CDR3, as DNA: TGTGCCAGCAGCTTAGCGCTCGGCTCTGGGGCCAACGTCCTGACTTTC. The rearrangement links TRBV7-9 to TRBJ2-6; D remains unclear. The V gene's germline CDR1 is SEHNR and CDR2 FQNEAQ (reference sequence). This CDR3 is built from 16 residues. The V end was cut by 0 bases, the J end by 0 bases, with 6 bases between.

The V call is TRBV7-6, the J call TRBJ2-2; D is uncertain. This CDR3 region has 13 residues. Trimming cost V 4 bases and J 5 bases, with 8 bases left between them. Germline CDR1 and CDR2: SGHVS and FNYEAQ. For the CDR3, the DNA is TGTGCCAGCAGCTGGAGTAAAACCGGGGAGCTGTTTTTT. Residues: CASSWSKTGELFF. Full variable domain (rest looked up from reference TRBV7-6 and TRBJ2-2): GAGVSQSPRYKVTKRGQDVALRCDPISGHVSLYWYRQALGQGPEFLTYFNYEAQQDKSGLPNDRFSAERPEGSISTLTIQRTEQRDSAMYRCASSWSKTGELFFGEGSRLTVL.

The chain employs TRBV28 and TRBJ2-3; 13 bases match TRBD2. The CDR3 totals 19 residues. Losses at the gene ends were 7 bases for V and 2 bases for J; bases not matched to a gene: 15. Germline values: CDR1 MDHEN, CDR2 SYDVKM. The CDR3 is CASNTRTSGSLKLTDTQYF. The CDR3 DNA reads TGTGCCAGCAACACTCGGACTAGCGGGAGTCTAAAACTCACAGATACGCAGTATTTT.

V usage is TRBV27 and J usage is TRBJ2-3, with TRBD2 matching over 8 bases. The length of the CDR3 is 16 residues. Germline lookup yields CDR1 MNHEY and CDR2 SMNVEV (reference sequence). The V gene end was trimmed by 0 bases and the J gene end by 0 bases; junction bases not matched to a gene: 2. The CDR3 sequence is CASSLSLAGSTDTQYF. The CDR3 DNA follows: TGTGCCAGCAGTTTATCTCTAGCGGGTAGCACAGATACGCAGTATTTT.

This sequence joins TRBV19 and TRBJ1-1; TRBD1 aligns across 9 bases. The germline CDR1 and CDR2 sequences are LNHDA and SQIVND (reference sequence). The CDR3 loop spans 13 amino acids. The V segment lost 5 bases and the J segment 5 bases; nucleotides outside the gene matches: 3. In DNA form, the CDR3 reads TGTGCCAGTAGTGGACAGGGGTGGACTGAAGCTTTCTTT. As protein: CASSGQGWTEAFF.

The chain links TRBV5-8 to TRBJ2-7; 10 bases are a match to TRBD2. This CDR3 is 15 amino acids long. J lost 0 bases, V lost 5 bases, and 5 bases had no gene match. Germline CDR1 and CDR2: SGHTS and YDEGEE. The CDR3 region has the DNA TGTGCCAGCAGAGATAGCGGGAGGCGCTCCTACGAGCAGTACTTC. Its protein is CASRDSGRRSYEQYF.

CDR3 amino acids: CASSPELGRSYEQYF. The CDR3 DNA follows: TGCGCCAGCAGCCCGGAGCTGGGGCGCTCCTACGAGCAGTACTTC. This chain joins TRBV5-1 and TRBJ2-7; TRBD1 is a possible D gene (5 bases). This CDR3 spans 15 amino acids. Germline CDR1 is SGHRS and CDR2 is YFSETQ. Trimming cost V 4 bases and J 0 bases, with 14 bases left between them.

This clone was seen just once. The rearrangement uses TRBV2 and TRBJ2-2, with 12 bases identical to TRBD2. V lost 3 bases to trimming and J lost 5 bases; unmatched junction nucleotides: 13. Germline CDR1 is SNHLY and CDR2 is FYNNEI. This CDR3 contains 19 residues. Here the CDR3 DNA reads TGTGCCAGCAGTGACCCCCGGGGGGCTAGCGGGAGGGGGACCGGGGAGCTGTTTTTT. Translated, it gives CASSDPRGASGRGTGELFF.

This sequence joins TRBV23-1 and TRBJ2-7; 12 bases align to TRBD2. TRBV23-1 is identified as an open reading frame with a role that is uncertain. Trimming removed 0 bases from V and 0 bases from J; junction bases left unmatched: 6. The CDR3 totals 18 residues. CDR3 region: CASSQSTRLAGVSYEQYF. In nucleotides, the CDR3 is TGCGCCAGCAGTCAATCGACGAGACTAGCGGGAGTCTCCTACGAGCAGTACTTC.

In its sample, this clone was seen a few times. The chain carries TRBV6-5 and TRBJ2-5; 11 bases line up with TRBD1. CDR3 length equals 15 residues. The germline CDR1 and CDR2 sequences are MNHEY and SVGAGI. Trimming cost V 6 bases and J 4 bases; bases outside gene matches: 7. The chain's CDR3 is CASRRTGGSPETQYF. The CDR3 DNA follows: TGTGCCAGCAGGCGGACAGGGGGCAGTCCAGAGACCCAGTACTTC.